This TCR beta chain was obtained from a study of glioma-infiltrating T cells. Overall study results and limits: Tissue-blood divergence was below expectation in non-neoplastic patients, above in gliomas. CDR3 overlap between tissue and blood was very small.

V lost 1 base and J 3 bases, leaving 4 bases between the germline ends. Germline V gene data show CDR1 as SEHNR and CDR2 as FQNEAQ (reference sequence). CDR3 length: 13 residues. Amplification of TCR alpha and beta CDR3 regions from RNA used iRepertoire nested multiplex PCR. One-step reverse transcription and amplification started from about 100-400 ng of tissue mRNA or PBMC total RNA. TCRdb reanalysed the multiplex PCR reads using MiXCR and keeps one entry per CDR3 protein. The sample lists roughly 42,000 distinct CDR3 sequences, under 25% occurring once. There are many counts of this clonotype. Its antigen is undetermined.

The sequenced sample consisted of glioma tissue, nonneoplastic brain tissue, or PBMCs (not recorded which). The chain joins TRBV7-9 to TRBJ2-1; no definite D call. The sequence came from a human donor with low-grade glioma or glioblastoma, undergoing nonglioma brain surgery, or in good health (not recorded which). CDR3 region: CASSLGDYNEQFF. The CDR3 nucleotides are TGTGCCAGCAGCTTAGGGGACTACAATGAGCAGTTCTTC.